This T cell receptor (beta chain) was sequenced in a study of control samples from healthy donors and cancer patients. The data were produced by immunoSEQ multiplex PCR, yet TCRdb's version contains in-frame clones alone and is incomplete. The sample consists of about 65,000 clones, less than 95% of them appearing once. CDR1 and CDR2 (germline): MNHEY, SVGAGI. CDR3 size: 12 residues. Trimming removed 7 bases at V and 11 bases at J, with 16 bases between. This clonotype was obtained from a woman aged 50 to 65 with colorectal cancer. V is TRBV6-5 and J is TRBJ2-3; tentative D call: TRBD2 (6 bases). The specimen sequenced was PBMCs. CDR3 in DNA: TGTGCCAGCAACCCAGGACTCGGGGGGCAGTATTTT. Amino acids: CASNPGLGGQYF.